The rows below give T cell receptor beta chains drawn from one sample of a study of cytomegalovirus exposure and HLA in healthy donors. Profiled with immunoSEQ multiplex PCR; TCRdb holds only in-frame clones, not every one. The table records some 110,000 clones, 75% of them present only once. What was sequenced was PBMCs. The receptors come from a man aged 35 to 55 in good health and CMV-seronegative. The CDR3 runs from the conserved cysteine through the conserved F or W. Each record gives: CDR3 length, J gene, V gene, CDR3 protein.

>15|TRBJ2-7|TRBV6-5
CASSRGQGQIYEQYF
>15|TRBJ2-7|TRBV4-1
CASSQPDRESGEQYF
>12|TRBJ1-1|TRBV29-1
CSVEARGYEAFF
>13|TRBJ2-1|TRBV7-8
CASSLELDNEQFF
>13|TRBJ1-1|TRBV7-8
CASSQGGNTEAFF
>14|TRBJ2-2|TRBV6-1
CATDTGLDTGELFF
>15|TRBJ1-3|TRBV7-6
CASSLDRGIGNTIYF
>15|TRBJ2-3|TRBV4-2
CASSLLAGGRDTQYF
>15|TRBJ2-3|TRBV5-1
CASSLEGGWTDTQYF
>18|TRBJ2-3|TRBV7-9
CASSPKSGGEHLTDTQYF
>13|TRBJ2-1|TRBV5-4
CASSLDWGDEQFF
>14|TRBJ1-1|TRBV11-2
CASSLSLGGAEAFF
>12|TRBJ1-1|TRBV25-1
CASSDRNTEAFF
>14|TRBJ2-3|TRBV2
CASSQETLTDTQYF
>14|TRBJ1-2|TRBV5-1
CASSLGQDNYGYTF
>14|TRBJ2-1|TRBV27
CASSFAPGGNEQFF
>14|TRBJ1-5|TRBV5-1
CASSPGQGWQPQHF
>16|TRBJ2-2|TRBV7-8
CASSLAQRKNTGELFF
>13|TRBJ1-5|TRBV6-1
CASSAGGDQPQHF
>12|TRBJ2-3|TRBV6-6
CASSPRGNTQYF
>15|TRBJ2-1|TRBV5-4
CASSSTSGGDNEQFF
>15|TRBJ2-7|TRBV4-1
CASSQDPSTRTEQYF
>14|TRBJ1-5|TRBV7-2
CASSAGTGYFAQHF
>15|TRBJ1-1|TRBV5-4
CASSTPRDRATEAFF
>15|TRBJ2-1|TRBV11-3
CASSPTAGGYNEQFF
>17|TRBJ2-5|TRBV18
CASSPPASGGALETQYF
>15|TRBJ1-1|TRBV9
CASSVGDRENTEAFF
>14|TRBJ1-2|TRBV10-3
CAISDRGVSYGYTF
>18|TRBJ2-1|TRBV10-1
CASSEWGATSGGYNEQFF
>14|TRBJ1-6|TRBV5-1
CASSPGTGAAPLHF
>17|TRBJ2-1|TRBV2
CASRGKRLAGDYNEQFF
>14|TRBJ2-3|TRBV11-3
CASSKAGHTDTQYF
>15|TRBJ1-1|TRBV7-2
CASRPNGVQDTEAFF
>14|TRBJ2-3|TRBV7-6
CASSLGGGADTQYF
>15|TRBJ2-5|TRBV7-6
CASSLVGGLQETQYF
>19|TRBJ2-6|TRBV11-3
CASSGGIWDKASGANVLTF
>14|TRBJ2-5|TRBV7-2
CASSFSGGAETQYF
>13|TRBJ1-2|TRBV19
CASSIGRDTGYTF
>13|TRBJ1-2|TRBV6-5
CASSRTGAPGYTF
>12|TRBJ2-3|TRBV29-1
CSVEEGQRTQYF
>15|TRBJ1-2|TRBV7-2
CASSLDQGVVDGYTF
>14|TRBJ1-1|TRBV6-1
CASTWTGNVLEAFF
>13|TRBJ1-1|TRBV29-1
CSAEDRVNTEAFF